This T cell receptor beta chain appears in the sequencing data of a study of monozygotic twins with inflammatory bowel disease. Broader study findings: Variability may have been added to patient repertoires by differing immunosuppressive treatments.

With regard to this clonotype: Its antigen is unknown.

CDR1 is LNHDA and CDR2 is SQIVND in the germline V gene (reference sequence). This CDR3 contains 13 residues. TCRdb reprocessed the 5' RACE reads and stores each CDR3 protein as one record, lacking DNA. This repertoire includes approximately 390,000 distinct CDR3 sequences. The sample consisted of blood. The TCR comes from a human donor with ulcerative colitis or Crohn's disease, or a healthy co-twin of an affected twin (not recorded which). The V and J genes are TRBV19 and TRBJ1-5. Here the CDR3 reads CASSILEDQPQHF.